What follows are 20 T cell receptor beta chains derived from one specimen sequenced in a study of T cell repertoires in cytomegalovirus infection. These receptors lack a known antigen. Using its own MiXCR run on the reads, TCRdb lists one record per CDR3 protein. The sample includes hundreds of thousands of distinct CDR3 sequences, roughly a third seen only once; the top ten take over 15%. The sequencing here drew on cultured PBMCs, taken from culture after CMV antigen stimulation. These TCRs come from a human donor in good health (CMV status not recorded). Some clones in this sample may be carry-over from other donors' samples.

V and J are TRBV7-6 and TRBJ1-1; D gene uncertain. Germline V CDR1 and CDR2: SGHVS, FNYEAQ. V was clipped by 5 bases and J by 5 bases, with 12 bases between them. This CDR3 has 13 residues. The chain's CDR3 is CASSGMEGTEAFF. Written as DNA, the CDR3 is TGTGCCAGCAGCGGAATGGAGGGAACTGAAGCTTTCTTT.

The chain recombines TRBV6-2 or TRBV6-3 with TRBJ2-5; no firm D call. The CDR3 loop spans 13 amino acids. The V gene's germline CDR1 is MNHEY and CDR2 SVGEGT. V was pared by 2 bases and J by 1 base, with 5 bases between. CDR3 sequence (DNA): TGTGCCAGCAGTTACAGTTCCCAAGAGACCCAGTACTTC. As protein: CASSYSSQETQYF.

The chain has TRBV7-8 and TRBJ2-2, with a possible D match to TRBD1 (6 bases). The CDR3 runs to 17 residues. Germline CDR1 and CDR2: SGHVS and FQNEAQ. V was pared by 0 bases and J by 4 bases, with 15 bases between. The CDR3 region has the DNA TGTGCCAGCAGCTTAGCTCTGGACAGAGGGGCCACCGGGGAGCTGTTTTTT. Translated: CASSLALDRGATGELFF.

This clonotype was counted a few times. The rearrangement uses TRBV4-2 and TRBJ1-2; D uncertain. The CDR3 is 16 residues long. Germline V gives CDR1 LGHNA, CDR2 YNFKEQ. The V end was cut by 0 bases, the J end by 2 bases, with 13 bases between. CDR3 in amino acids: CASSQDEARSNYGYTF. The CDR3 region has the DNA TGTGCCAGCAGCCAAGATGAAGCGCGTTCGAACTATGGCTACACCTTC.

The V call is TRBV24-1, the J call TRBJ2-5; D is possibly TRBD1 (6 bases). Trimming cost V 7 bases and J 2 bases, with 10 bases left between them. The CDR3 covers 13 residues. Germline loops: CDR1 KGHDR, CDR2 SFDVKD. The CDR3 reads CATSRGQQETQYF. Written as DNA, the CDR3 is TGTGCCACCAGCCGCGGACAGCAAGAGACCCAGTACTTC.

The chain employs TRBV5-5 and TRBJ2-5, with TRBD2 identical over 9 bases. V trimming: 1 base; J trimming: 4 bases; junction bases outside the gene matches: 14. The CDR3 covers 18 residues. CDR1 and CDR2 from the germline V gene are SGHKS and YYEKEE (reference sequence). The CDR3 DNA reads TGTGCCAGCAGCTTGTCCACGCCCGGACTAGCGAATCTAGAGACCCAGTACTTC. Its translation: CASSLSTPGLANLETQYF.

There are a few counts of this clonotype. The chain carries TRBV11-3 and TRBJ2-1, with D perhaps matching TRBD2 (6 bases). Per germline, CDR1 SGHNT and CDR2 YENEEA. Deletions cut 3 bases from V and 8 bases from J, with 11 bases between. CDR3 size: 13 residues. The CDR3 DNA reads TGTGCCAGCAGCTTGGGACTCTCCGATGAGCAGTTCTTC. It yields the protein CASSLGLSDEQFF.

This clonotype has only a few counts. V usage is TRBV7-2 and J usage is TRBJ2-2, with 12 bases that match TRBD2. The CDR3 spans 16 residues. Trimming took 3 bases from V and 7 from J; bases not matched to a gene: 6. The germline CDR1 and CDR2 sequences are SGHTA and FQGNSA. The CDR3 is CASSFLLAGGLGELFF. The CDR3 nucleotides read TGTGCCAGCAGCTTCCTGCTAGCGGGGGGGCTCGGGGAGCTGTTTTTT.

The rearrangement joins TRBV20-1 to TRBJ2-7; TRBD2 aligns across 7 bases. The germline V gene encodes CDR1 DFQATT and CDR2 SNEGSKA (reference sequence). This CDR3 region has 13 residues. The trim removed 6 bases at V and 5 bases at J, leaving 10 bases unmatched. The CDR3 sequence is CSAGGLGRNEQYF. CDR3 DNA: TGCAGTGCCGGCGGACTAGGGCGTAACGAGCAGTACTTC.

This clonotype was recorded a few times. The chain links TRBV7-6 to TRBJ1-6; D is perhaps TRBD1 (6 bases). The V gene lost 1 base and the J gene lost 1 base, with 14 bases spanning the gap. Germline-derived CDR1 and CDR2 are SGHVS and FNYEAQ. The CDR3 is 18 amino acids. The CDR3 nucleotides are TGTGCCAGCAGCTTAGGGCAGGGGACGGGATCCTATAATTCACCCCTCCACTTT. Translation gives CASSLGQGTGSYNSPLHF.

This chain connects TRBV7-6 to TRBJ2-1; 7 nucleotides align to TRBD1. The CDR3 covers 13 residues. Germline lookup yields CDR1 SGHVS and CDR2 FNYEAQ. The trim removed 2 bases at V and 8 bases at J, leaving 3 bases unmatched. The CDR3 DNA is TGTGCCAGCAGCTTAACAGGGGCCGATGAGCAGTTCTTC. Its translation: CASSLTGADEQFF.

A few counts support this clonotype. V and J are TRBV18 and TRBJ1-2; tentatively, D is TRBD1 (6 bases). From germline, CDR1 is KGHSH and CDR2 LQKENI. The V and J ends lost 5 bases and 6 bases respectively, with 13 bases between them. The CDR3 length is 13 residues. The CDR3 loop reads CASSSGEGDGYTF. In DNA form, the CDR3 reads TGTGCCAGCTCATCAGGGGAGGGTGATGGCTACACCTTC.

Regarding this clonotype: The germline gene is not matched at one end of the junction; a read error may be the cause. The chain joins TRBV30 to TRBJ2-1; D perhaps matches TRBD2 (6 bases). Per the germline V gene, CDR1 is GTSNPN and CDR2 is SVGIG (reference sequence). The CDR3 sequence is 16 residues long. The CDR3, as DNA: TGTGCCTGGAGTCAAGGTTCCAGCCTAGCGTACATTGAGCAGTTCTTC. Amino acid sequence: CAWSQGSSLAYIEQFF.

The chain combines TRBV5-5 with TRBJ1-5; D not resolved. Trimming left V 1 base short and J 7 bases short, with 12 bases between. In germline, CDR1 is SGHKS, CDR2 YYEKEE (reference sequence). There are 14 residues in the CDR3. The chain's CDR3 is CASSLQRVGQPQHF. CDR3 bases: TGTGCCAGCAGCTTGCAGAGGGTTGGGCAGCCCCAGCATTTT.

This clonotype was seen more than once but under ten times. The chain is built from TRBV30 and TRBJ1-1; tentative D call: TRBD1 (6 bases). The CDR3 length is 13 residues. Germline lookup yields CDR1 GTSNPN and CDR2 SVGIG (reference sequence). Trimming left V 8 bases short and J 8 bases short, with 21 bases between. For the CDR3, the DNA is TGTGCCGGACAGCAAAAGGGACTGCCCGAAGCTTTCTTT. This encodes CAGQQKGLPEAFF.

A few counts support this clonotype. The V call is TRBV30, the J call TRBJ2-7; D not certain. The CDR3 runs 13 residues. The germline V gene has CDR1 GTSNPN and CDR2 SVGIG (reference sequence). The V and J ends lost 1 base and 9 bases respectively, with 16 bases between them. CDR3 residues: CAWSASLALGQYF. The CDR3 nucleotides are TGTGCCTGGAGTGCCTCCCTCGCACTGGGGCAGTACTTC.

V and J are TRBV2 and TRBJ2-5; D unclear. Germline V gives CDR1 SNHLY, CDR2 FYNNEI. Between the trimmed V and J ends, which lost 6 bases and 4 bases, there was a span of 6 bases. The CDR3 covers 11 residues. The CDR3 sequence is CASSPIETQYF. The DNA of the CDR3 is TGTGCCAGCAGCCCTATAGAGACCCAGTACTTC.

This clonotype turned up a few times. This chain links TRBV11-2 with TRBJ2-7; D remains ambiguous. The V end lost 1 base, the J end lost 5 bases, and 9 bases lay between the germline ends. This CDR3 contains 13 residues. Germline V gene data show CDR1 as SGHAT and CDR2 as FQNNGV. This CDR3 reads CASSLVSTDEQYF. The CDR3 DNA is TGTGCCAGCAGCTTAGTCTCGACTGACGAGCAGTACTTC.

The chain is built from TRBV20-1 and TRBJ1-1, with D uncertain. The germline gives CDR1 DFQATT, CDR2 SNEGSKA (reference sequence). The V end was cut by 3 bases, the J end by 4 bases, with 12 bases between. CDR3 length: 13 residues. CDR3 in DNA: TGCAGTGCTAGCCGCGTATTAGGCACTGAAGCTTTCTTT. Translated: CSASRVLGTEAFF.

The rearrangement joins TRBV15 to TRBJ2-5; no clear D. The CDR3 runs to 15 residues. V was clipped by 1 base and J by 1 base, with 10 bases between them. Looked up from germline, CDR1 is LNHNV and CDR2 is YYDKDF (reference sequence). CDR3 protein: CATSRGGRAQETQYF. The CDR3 DNA follows: TGTGCCACCAGCAGAGGAGGACGGGCCCAAGAGACCCAGTACTTC.